The entry below describes one TCR beta chain. Its antigen is unidentified. One entry per CDR3 protein results from TCRdb running MiXCR on the RT-PCR reads. This sample has fewer than 750,000 distinct CDR3 sequences, with 14% found just once. The sample originates from a study of response to subunit inactivated influenza vaccine. There are 14 residues in the CDR3. Germline V gene data show CDR1 as SEHNR and CDR2 as FQNEAQ (reference sequence). The J segment lost 2 bases and the V segment lost 5 bases, leaving 6 bases of the junction unmatched. Study-wide results and limits: The study's authors posited that every seasonal influenza vaccination enlists few new T cells.

The sequencing used PBMCs from blood, collected approximately 13 days after vaccination. This chain links TRBV7-9 with TRBJ2-7; TRBD1 matches 7 bases. This TCR came from a man aged 50 or older who received an inactivated influenza vaccine. As DNA, the CDR3 is TGTGCCAGCAGCCCACCCAGGGGGACCTACGAGCAGTACTTC. It translates to CASSPPRGTYEQYF.